This TCR beta chain originates from a study of shared clonotypes between healthy human individuals. Per the germline V gene, CDR1 is SGHRS and CDR2 is YFSETQ. V lost 4 bases and J lost 0; bases outside the gene matches: 8. This CDR3 is 16 amino acids long. The study ran the assay at deep level. The repertoire was sequenced with immunoSEQ multiplex PCR; TCRdb's copy has only in-frame clones and lacks some. The sample yields some 1.5 million clones, around 98% seen once. The clonotype was recovered from a man aged 25-40 years in good health. Sequencing input: naive CD4+ T cells sorted from blood. The subset here: CD45RA+ positively selected. The rearrangement links TRBV5-1 to TRBJ2-7; 9 positions agree with TRBD2. Here the CDR3 reads CASSVRAGLASYEQYF. In nucleotides, the CDR3 is TGCGCCAGCAGCGTGCGGGCGGGACTAGCCTCCTACGAGCAGTACTTC.